These 5 T cell receptor beta chains share one sample of origin, sequenced in a study of a mutant IDH1 vaccine in newly diagnosed glioma. Documented time point: week 35, safety follow-up. Every vaccination contained 300 ug of the mutant IDH1 20-mer peptide and was paired with topical imiquimod. The table came from immunoSEQ multiplex PCR; TCRdb's copy has only in-frame clones and leaves some out. The profile shows tens of thousands of clones, around 86% of them singletons. For these receptors, no antigen is known. This specimen was PBMCs, taken from a glioma patient whose treatment included an IDH1 peptide vaccine. The receptors stem from a woman aged 40 to 50 with glioma. Some clones in this sample may be carry-over from other donors' samples.

The chain employs TRBV5-5 and TRBJ2-6, with D hard to call. Trimming shortened V by 0 bases and J by 0 bases, and 4 bases separated the two germline ends. CDR3 length: 15 amino acids. Germline V gives CDR1 SGHKS, CDR2 YYEKEE (reference sequence). The CDR3 spells CASSLDSSGANVLTF. In DNA form, the CDR3 reads TGTGCCAGCAGCTTGGACAGCTCTGGGGCCAACGTCCTGACTTTC.

As DNA, the CDR3 is TGTGCCAGCAGCGCACCGACAGGGGGTGCGGAGACCCAGTACTTC. Translating gives CASSAPTGGAETQYF. V is TRBV9 and J is TRBJ2-5; TRBD1 agrees at 9 bases. CDR1 and CDR2 (germline): SGDLS, YYNGEE. With 3 bases clipped from V and 5 bases from J, the junction kept 8 bases outside the gene matches. CDR3 size: 15 residues. Full variable domain (remainder filled in from reference TRBV9 and TRBJ2-5): DSGVTQTPKHLITATGQRVTLRCSPRSGDLSVYWYQQSLDQGLQFLIQYYNGEERAKGNILERFSAQQFPDLHSELNLSSLELGDSALYFCASSAPTGGAETQYFGPGTRLLVL.

The chain couples TRBV5-1 to TRBJ1-4, with D perhaps TRBD1 (5 bases). This CDR3 spans 16 amino acids. Germline V gene sequence: CDR1 SGHRS, CDR2 YFSETQ. The V gene lost 5 bases and the J gene lost 8 bases, with 22 bases spanning the gap. CDR3 amino acids: CASSPGVRERFEKLFF. The CDR3 bases are TGCGCCAGCAGTCCTGGGGTCAGGGAGCGTTTCGAAAAACTGTTTTTT.

V gene TRBV12-5 combines with J gene TRBJ1-1; no clear D. This CDR3 spans 12 amino acids. V was shortened by 3 bases and J by 1 base, with 3 bases between the two germline ends. The germline V gene has CDR1 LGHNT and CDR2 FRNRAP. The CDR3 spells CASGFWNTEAFF. In DNA, the CDR3 is TGTGCTAGTGGTTTCTGGAACACTGAAGCTTTCTTT.

J is TRBJ1-1 and V is TRBV9; D not certain. The V gene's germline CDR1 is SGDLS and CDR2 YYNGEE. The CDR3 totals 14 residues. Trimming cost V 4 bases and J 6 bases, with 16 bases left between them. CDR3 amino acids: CASSPAGRRSEAFF. DNA for the CDR3: TGTGCCAGCAGCCCGGCGGGGAGAAGATCTGAAGCTTTCTTT.